This T cell receptor beta chain was recovered during a study of cytomegalovirus exposure and HLA in healthy donors (dated by TCRdb to 2016 to 2017). For the study in its entirety: An earlier analysis of approximately 550 of the donors reported about 250 Gb of sequence data and 117 million unique TCR beta sequences from roughly 180 million T cells. Genome-wide SNP genotypes for about three fifths of the roughly 700 donors were used in a later genetic analysis, which treated that subset as a discovery cohort. In an earlier analysis of about 590 of the donors, high-throughput TCR beta sequencing was used to judge whether each TCR beta V gene segment behaved as functional or pseudogenic. An early release that covered some 640 HLA-typed donors contained approximately 300 gigabases of sequencing data and tens of millions of unique TCR sequences. To study patterns of TCR occurrence, a later analysis re-analyzed previously published TCR beta repertoires from more than 550 donors and added high-resolution HLA genotyping. Because of strong linkage in the cohort, four or five DR-DQ haplotypes were treated as single units for association and clustering. The study used immunosequencing to profile the T cell repertoires of about 670 subjects and linked those repertoires to cytomegalovirus serostatus. The study combined high-throughput TCR immunosequencing, statistical association of individual TCRs with disease status, and machine learning to predict cytomegalovirus infection status. Besides the first cohort of approximately 710 subjects, a separate validation cohort made up of 120 different subjects was used. The genetic ancestry cluster associated with self-reported Caucasian donors included roughly 84% of the 398 genotyped donors. Every repertoire in the discovery cohort had been generated on one and the same sequencing platform. The aim of the study was to test whether cataloging public T cell receptors could identify signatures of past pathogen exposure. Donor age, sex, ethnicity and CMV serostatus were compiled alongside the repertoire data. Both class I and class II loci were covered by HLA typing, at four-digit resolution. In the later analysis, no new phenotypic data were used to find candidate immune exposures; instead, reliance was placed on TCR beta sequences and their occurrence across donors. Among roughly 400 genotyped donors of the cohort, an average of around 240,000 unique TCR beta nucleotide sequences were sequenced per donor, roughly 20% of them non-productive. The number of donors typed differed by locus, with roughly 629-640 for A, B, C, DRB1 and DQB1, roughly 520 for DQA1, about 610 for DPA1, and some 450 for DPB1.

The investigation overall reported the following: At a false discovery rate of 0.05, a later analysis linked 15,000 to 20,000 TCR beta sequences to specific HLA alleles. Because some donors lacked HLA typing at each locus, the association tests relied only on the typed subset. In a later analysis, TCR association rates were found to vary across HLA loci, with the most associated TCRs seen for DRB1 alleles and the fewest for HLA-C alleles. The study listed 150 to 200 TCR beta chains as associated with cytomegalovirus. For the cohort, immune exposure information was limited to CMV serostatus. Most TCR sequences were seen in very few donors, while some public TCRs were found in many individuals. When HLA alleles, especially DR and DQ, strongly co-occurred, TCR associations were difficult to assign to individual alleles. The classifier was reported to diagnose cytomegalovirus status with high specificity and sensitivity in both the original cohort and the validation cohort. A further reported finding was that TCR beta sequences accurately predicted the HLA-A and HLA-B alleles for most subjects in the first cohort. Correlated functional status among segregating V segments might be attributable to linkage disequilibrium, but an unknown experimental factor could not be ruled out. In a later analysis, most CMV-associated TCR beta chains were found to appear HLA-restricted, with HLA associations seemingly driven largely by CMV exposure. The sequencing pipeline was judged likely to have produced a cluster of highly shared sequence variants as a technical artifact. Roughly uniform sequencing depth across donors was assumed in presence/absence analyses, although this assumption may not hold. An earlier analysis of several hundred of the donors showed that most TCR beta V segments appeared in productive rearrangements either about 87% or about 30% of the time, which broadly matched IMGT annotations. A later genetic analysis reported fewer N-insertions in productive TCRs among donors in an Asian-associated ancestry cluster than the roughly 690-donor mean. In a later analysis, HLA-associated TCR beta chains showed more clonal expansion and lower generation probabilities than non-associated chains that were equally common. Because counts were too low, roughly 16 rarely observed V segments, including chromosome 9 orphons, were excluded from the earlier analysis of around 590 of the donors. A few of the identified cytomegalovirus-associated TCR beta chains were confirmed in vitro to be specific for cytomegalovirus antigens. Because the 87-base-pair reads could not distinguish some IMGT-functional V segments, including TRBV6-2 and TRBV6-3, those segments were excluded. A later analysis reported that several top co-occurrence clusters appeared linked to parvovirus B19, influenza, CMV and Epstein-Barr virus. The cohort was sequenced for TCR beta chains only, and without alpha or paired-chain data the features that could be detected were limited. The authors suggested that the approach could potentially be extended to other disease states and immunological phenotypes. V-gene and J-gene trimming of TCR beta chains was associated with a missense DCLRE1C variant in a later genetic analysis, and the association was replicated in an independent cohort.

The cohort comprised some 730 healthy bone marrow donors. At the time of sampling, all cohort members were nominally healthy, though unrecorded immune exposures were likely present. The donor was CMV seronegative and was included in the group of 352 seronegative cohort members. Every donor gave a peripheral blood sample, and the peripheral blood mononuclear cells from that sample were used for TCR beta sequencing. Genomic DNA extraction from the blood cell samples was performed with the Qiagen DNeasy Blood Extraction Kit. As concerns this clone: Its specific antigen is unknown. The input lacks base qualities; no much larger clone sits a single base away.

The library was generated by the immunoSEQ multiplex PCR assay. For the multiplex PCR, a mixture combining 60 forward primers for TCR Vbeta segments and 13 reverse primers for TCR Jbeta segments was used. A multiplex PCR assay on genomic DNA amplified the CDR3 region of rearranged TCR beta genes. On the Illumina HiSeq System, the amplified TCR beta libraries were sequenced as 87-base-pair reads. From the authors' description of their analysis: In a later analysis, tens of millions of unique TCR beta chains were counted across the 500 to 850 repertoires, and roughly 11 million of these chains were shared by at least two donors. Raw reads were error-corrected and collapsed into unique sequences with a nearest-neighbor algorithm that merged closely related sequences to remove PCR and sequencing errors. Alignment of CDR3 sequences to IMGT reference sequences was used to assign V, D and J gene segments. Each retained sequence needed at least a six-nucleotide match to both a V gene segment and a J gene segment. A rearrangement counted as productive if the CDR3 had no stop codons and remained in frame with V and J, and every other rearrangement counted as non-productive. CDR3 was defined according to IMGT convention as the region running from the second conserved V-encoded cysteine to the conserved J-encoded phenylalanine. The earlier analysis of some 600 of the donors excluded sequences that lacked an unambiguous match to a single V gene segment. In an earlier analysis of several hundred of the donors, V segments were called functional above 56.7% productive rearrangements and were called segregating when the between-donor standard deviation exceeded 5%. A statistical classification framework was built to diagnose cytomegalovirus status from the catalog of TCR beta chain sequences. In a later analysis, TCR nucleotide sequences were compared against IMGT/GENE-DB human TR gene sequences so that V and J genes could be assigned. Using the TCRdist pipeline, a later analysis assigned CDR3 sequences along with most-parsimonious VDJ recombination scenarios. A later analysis defined each TCR beta chain by its CDR3 amino acid sequence plus V-gene family, and excluded reads lacking a unique V-gene family. In a later analysis, approximately 640 highly shared, low-generation-probability nucleotide sequences were removed to address suspected cross-contamination and a sequencing artifact. In a later analysis, a clonal expansion index for each public chain was calculated from normalized within-repertoire ranks of inferred template counts. In a later analysis, generation probabilities were computed with a VDJ recombination model fitted to out-of-frame rearrangements, and the resulting probabilities were checked against IGoR. Hypergeometric tests were used in a later analysis to score TCR-TCR, TCR-HLA and TCR-CMV co-occurrence, with a repertoire-size bias correction applied to the TCR pairs. To estimate false discovery rates, a later analysis permuted the HLA or CMV assignments 20 times. In a later analysis, co-occurring TCRs were grouped using DBSCAN, and TCRdist sequence similarity was added for clustering within HLA-allele-positive subsets. Repertoires with fewer than 30,000 or more than 120,000 public chains, plus five repertoires with anomalous nucleotide sharing, were excluded from co-occurrence clustering. Imported from immuneACCESS, the table was reduced by TCRdb to in-frame sequences with V and J called. These copies leave out some clones; in studies compared against another copy, an unresolved V gene accounts for under half, and the cause of the remainder is not known. V and J calls plus clone size are reproduced from that table; the DNA served to infer D and trimming. In this sample the table shows about 72,000 clones, about four fifths of which occur a single time. Jointly, the top ten make up about 3.5% of the sample.

Trimming takes 5 bases off V and 5 bases off J; junction bases not matched to a gene: 10. CDR1 SGHNT and CDR2 YYREEE were looked up in the germline V gene (reference sequence). Taken from cysteine to phenylalanine, the CDR3 has 18 residues. Here the CDR3 DNA is all that survives: 54 bases in frame from base 1. The rearrangement joined TRBV5-4 to TRBJ2-1; 16 middle bases align to TRBD2. The sequenced material came from PBMCs. This TCR was recovered from a middle-aged man in good health and CMV-seronegative. Read as DNA, the sequence is TGTGCCAGCAGGTCGGGACTAGCGGGGGGGCCATTGAACAATGAGCAGTTCTTC. Its protein product is CASRSGLAGGPLNNEQFF.